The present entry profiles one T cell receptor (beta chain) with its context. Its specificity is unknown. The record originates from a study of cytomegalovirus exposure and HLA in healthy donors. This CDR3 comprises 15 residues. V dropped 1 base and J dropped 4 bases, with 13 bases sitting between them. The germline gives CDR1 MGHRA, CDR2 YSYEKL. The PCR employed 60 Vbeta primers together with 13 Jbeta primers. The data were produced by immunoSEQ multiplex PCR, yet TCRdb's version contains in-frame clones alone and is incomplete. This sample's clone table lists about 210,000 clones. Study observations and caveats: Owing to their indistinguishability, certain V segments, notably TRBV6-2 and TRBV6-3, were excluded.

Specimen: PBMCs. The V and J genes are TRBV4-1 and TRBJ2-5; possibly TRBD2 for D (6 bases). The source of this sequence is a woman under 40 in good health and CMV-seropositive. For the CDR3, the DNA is TGCGCCAGCAGCCAAGCCCCCGGGAGTGGAGAGACCCAGTACTTC. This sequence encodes CASSQAPGSGETQYF.